This T cell receptor (beta chain) stems from a study of shared clonotypes between healthy human individuals. Across the study: Three CD4 naive, three CD4 memory, two CD8 naive and one CD8 memory plate were used per donor. Study-level findings and limits: Some clonotypes were shared by all four sorted-subset donors, while others were not shared. The non-shared ones had lower generation probabilities than the shared ones.

The naive CD8 subset, CD45RO-negative cells positively selected for CCR7, excluded terminally differentiated effector memory CD45RA+ cells. Data came from immunoSEQ multiplex PCR; TCRdb stores just in-frame clones and leaves some out. This sample carries approximately 2,000,000 clones, around 95% of them seen once, and the ten largest clones take more than 1.5%. Trimming took off 5 bases at V and 0 bases at J, with 26 bases between the two ends. This CDR3 has 20 residues. Germline CDR1 SGHDN, CDR2 FVKESK. Comments on this clone: Its antigen is as yet unknown.

The specimen sequenced was naive CD8+ T cells from PBMCs. The J gene is TRBJ2-1, the V gene TRBV14; D is perhaps TRBD2 (5 bases). This clonotype was sampled from a man between 18 and 29 years old in good health. Some clones in this sample may be carry-over from other donors' samples. The DNA for the CDR3 is TGTGCCAGCAGCACCCAGAGTATGGGTTGGCTAGCCCTCTCCTACAATGAGCAGTTCTTC. Translation gives CASSTQSMGWLALSYNEQFF. The variable domain in full, with the rest retrieved from reference TRBV14 and TRBJ2-1, is EAGVTQFPSHSVIEKGQTVTLRCDPISGHDNLYWYRRVMGKEIKFLLHFVKESKQDESGMPNNRFLAERTGGTYSTLKVQPAELEDSGVYFCASSTQSMGWLALSYNEQFFGPGTRLTVL.